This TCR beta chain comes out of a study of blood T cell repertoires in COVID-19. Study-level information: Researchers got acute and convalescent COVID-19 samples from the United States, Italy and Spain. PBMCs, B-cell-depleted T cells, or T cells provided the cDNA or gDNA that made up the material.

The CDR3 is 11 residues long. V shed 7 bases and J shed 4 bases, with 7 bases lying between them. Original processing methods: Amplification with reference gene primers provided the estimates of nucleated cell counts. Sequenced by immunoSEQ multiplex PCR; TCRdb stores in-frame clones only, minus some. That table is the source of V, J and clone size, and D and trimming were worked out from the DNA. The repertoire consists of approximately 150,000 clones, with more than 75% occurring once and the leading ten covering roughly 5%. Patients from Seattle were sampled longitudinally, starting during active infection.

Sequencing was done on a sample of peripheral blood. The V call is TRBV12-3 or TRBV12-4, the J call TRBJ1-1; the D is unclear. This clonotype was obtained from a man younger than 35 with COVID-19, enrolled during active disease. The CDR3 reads CASIFGTEAFF. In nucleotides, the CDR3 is TGTGCCAGCATATTCGGCACTGAAGCTTTCTTT.